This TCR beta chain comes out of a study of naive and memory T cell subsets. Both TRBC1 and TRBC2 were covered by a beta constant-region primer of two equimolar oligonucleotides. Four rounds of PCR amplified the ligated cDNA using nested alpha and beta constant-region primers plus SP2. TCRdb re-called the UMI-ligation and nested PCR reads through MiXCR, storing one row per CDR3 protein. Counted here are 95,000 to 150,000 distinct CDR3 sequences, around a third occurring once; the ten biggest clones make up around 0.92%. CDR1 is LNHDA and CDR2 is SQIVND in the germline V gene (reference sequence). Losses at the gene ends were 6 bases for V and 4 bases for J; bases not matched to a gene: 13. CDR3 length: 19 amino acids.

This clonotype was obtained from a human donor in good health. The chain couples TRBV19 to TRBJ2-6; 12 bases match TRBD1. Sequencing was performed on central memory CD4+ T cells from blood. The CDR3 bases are TGTGCCAGTAGCCCCGGGACAGGGGGCAGATTTATAGGGGCCAACGTCCTGACTTTC. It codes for CASSPGTGGRFIGANVLTF.